The 18 T cell receptor beta chains below come from one sample, sequenced in a study of T-cell memory formation after mild COVID-19. MiXCR, run by TCRdb on the 5' RACE reads, gives a single entry per CDR3 protein. The sample records some 600,000 distinct CDR3 sequences, about 18% being singletons. Input material: PBMCs or a T cell subset sorted from them (not recorded which). These receptors all stem from an adult woman who had mild COVID-19 (a few samples of this study predate the infection). Cell type and time point are not known.

Only a few counts were recorded for this clonotype. The V and J genes are TRBV7-9 and TRBJ2-1; D may be TRBD1 or TRBD2 (5 bases each). Germline V gives CDR1 SEHNR, CDR2 FQNEAQ (reference sequence). Trimming took off 5 bases at V and 6 bases at J, with 14 bases between the two ends. This CDR3 is 14 amino acids long. As DNA, the CDR3 is TGTGCCAGCAGCCCTACTAGGCAGGGCAATGAGCAGTTCTTC. Its protein is CASSPTRQGNEQFF.

The chain carries TRBV24-1 and TRBJ1-2, with D hard to call. The germline V gene encodes CDR1 KGHDR and CDR2 SFDVKD. The CDR3 spans 13 residues. The V end was cut by 0 bases, the J end by 8 bases, with 9 bases between. The CDR3 nucleotides read TGTGCCACCAGTGATTTGACACGCTTGGGCTACACCTTC. Encoded protein: CATSDLTRLGYTF.

The sample holds a few counts of this clonotype. This chain connects TRBV7-9 to TRBJ2-3; 10 bases fit TRBD1. Germline V gene data show CDR1 as SEHNR and CDR2 as FQNEAQ (reference sequence). The ends lost 4 bases at V and 4 bases at J; junction bases unmatched: 5. CDR3 size: 15 residues. In DNA, the CDR3 is TGTGCCAGCAGCTACGGACAGGGGGGATCAGATACGCAGTATTTT. It encodes CASSYGQGGSDTQYF. Full variable domain (missing parts from reference TRBV7-9 and TRBJ2-3): DTGVSQNPRHKITKRGQNVTFRCDPISEHNRLYWYRQTLGQGPEFLTYFQNEAQLEKSRLLSDRFSAERPKGSFSTLEIQRTEQGDSAMYLCASSYGQGGSDTQYFGPGTRLTVL.

This clonotype was seen a handful of times. The V gene is TRBV6-2 or TRBV6-3, the J gene TRBJ1-5, with TRBD1 matching over 8 bases. The V gene end was trimmed by 8 bases and the J gene end by 4 bases; junction bases not matched to a gene: 10. The germline CDR1 and CDR2 sequences are MNHEY and SVGEGT. CDR3 size: 15 residues. The CDR3 protein is CASRDRQGSNQPQHF. In DNA form, the CDR3 reads TGTGCCAGCCGTGACAGACAGGGGTCGAATCAGCCCCAGCATTTT.

This sequence joins TRBV11-2 and TRBJ1-3; D is uncertain. CDR1 and CDR2 from the germline V gene are SGHAT and FQNNGV. The ends were cut back, 1 base at V and 0 bases at J, with 13 bases in the middle. This CDR3 region has 17 residues. CDR3 amino acids: CASSLAGSPSSGNTIYF. The CDR3 nucleotides are TGTGCCAGCAGCTTAGCCGGGTCCCCAAGCTCTGGAAACACCATATATTTT.

The chain recombines TRBV29-1 with TRBJ1-2, with TRBD1 matching 7 bases. Germline V CDR1 and CDR2: SQVTM, ANQGSEA. After removal of 1 base from V and 5 bases from J, the junction contained 7 bases not matched to a gene. The CDR3 has 14 amino acids. The CDR3 coding sequence is TGCAGCGTTGAAGTGGAAGGGGGCTGGTATGGCTACACCTTC. Its translation: CSVEVEGGWYGYTF.

This clonotype was found a few times. The rearrangement joins TRBV7-6 to TRBJ1-1; D unresolved. V was cut by 1 base and J by 5 bases, with 17 bases left in between. Germline CDR1 and CDR2: SGHVS and FNYEAQ. The CDR3 has 16 amino acids. The CDR3 sequence is CASSLVAATLGTEAFF. CDR3 DNA sequence: TGTGCCAGCAGCTTAGTGGCAGCGACCTTGGGGACTGAAGCTTTCTTT.

The chain employs TRBV7-8 and TRBJ2-3; 9 bases fit TRBD2. V was clipped by 5 bases and J by 0 bases; unmatched bases: 18. CDR1 and CDR2 from the germline V gene are SGHVS and FQNEAQ. The CDR3 runs to 20 residues. The chain's CDR3 is CASSPKGPAAGGNSTDTQYF. DNA for the CDR3: TGTGCCAGCAGCCCAAAGGGGCCCGCAGCGGGGGGCAACAGCACAGATACGCAGTATTTT.

This clonotype was recorded a few times. The chain couples TRBV12-3 or TRBV12-4 to TRBJ2-1, with D perhaps matching TRBD1 (5 bases). The ends were cut back, 7 bases at V and 12 bases at J, with 16 bases in the middle. The CDR3 covers 12 residues. CDR3 loop: CASTPQGRLQFF. CDR3 sequence (DNA): TGTGCCAGCACCCCCCAGGGCAGGCTGCAGTTCTTC.

This clonotype was seen more than once but under ten times. The rearrangement joins TRBV7-8 to TRBJ1-5, with D uncertain. Germline loops: CDR1 SGHVS, CDR2 FQNEAQ. Trimming stripped 6 bases from V and 3 bases from J, with 18 bases between. CDR3 length equals 16 residues. Here the CDR3 reads CASSGWEGSINQPQHF. CDR3 sequence (DNA): TGTGCCAGCAGTGGGTGGGAGGGCTCTATCAATCAGCCCCAGCATTTT.

In this sample, this clonotype turned up a few times. The V gene is TRBV12-3 or TRBV12-4, the J gene TRBJ1-5, with D perhaps matching TRBD1 (5 bases). The CDR3 runs 14 residues. Trimming took 5 bases from V and 3 from J, leaving 11 bases between them. In nucleotides, the CDR3 is TGTGCCAGCAGTCGACAGCCTCTCAATCAGCCCCAGCATTTT. The encoded protein is CASSRQPLNQPQHF.

J is TRBJ2-7 and V is TRBV2; TRBD1 matches 12 bases. In germline, CDR1 is SNHLY, CDR2 FYNNEI. The CDR3 is made up of 15 amino acids. V was pared by 6 bases and J by 2 bases, with 5 bases of the junction left unmatched. This chain's CDR3 is CASRVGQGATYEQYF. CDR3 DNA sequence: TGTGCCAGCAGAGTGGGACAGGGGGCGACCTACGAGCAGTACTTC. The whole variable domain, remainder taken from reference TRBV2 and TRBJ2-7, is EPEVTQTPSHQVTQMGQEVILRCVPISNHLYFYWYRQILGQKVEFLVSFYNNEISEKSEIFDDQFSVERPDGSNFTLKIRSTKLEDSAMYFCASRVGQGATYEQYFGPGTRLTVT.

The chain is built from TRBV9 and TRBJ2-1; D gene uncertain. The CDR3 totals 12 residues. The V end lost 0 bases, the J end lost 5 bases, and 3 bases lay between the germline ends. Germline CDR1 reads SGDLS; CDR2 reads YYNGEE. CDR3 in DNA: TGTGCCAGCAGCGTAGTTCACAATGAGCAGTTCTTC. Its translation is CASSVVHNEQFF.

The V gene is TRBV4-3, the J gene TRBJ2-7; a weak D match, TRBD2 (6 bases). With 1 base removed from V and 6 bases from J, the gap between germline ends came to 25 bases. CDR3 size: 18 residues. Germline CDR1 and CDR2: LGHNA and YSLEER. DNA of the CDR3: TGCGCCAGCAGCCAAGGAAAGAATAAGAGACTAGGATTAGCCGAGCAGTACTTC. Translating gives CASSQGKNKRLGLAEQYF.

This clonotype was seen a handful of times. The chain links TRBV20-1 to TRBJ2-1; maybe TRBD1 (5 bases). Germline V CDR1 and CDR2: DFQATT, SNEGSKA (reference sequence). The CDR3 is made up of 11 amino acids. Trimming pared 2 bases from V and 8 bases from J, leaving 7 bases between. The CDR3 loop reads CSARRTYEQFF. The CDR3 DNA sequence: TGCAGTGCTAGAAGGACATATGAGCAGTTCTTC.

The rearrangement uses TRBV7-2 and TRBJ1-2; 7 nucleotides match TRBD1. In germline, CDR1 is SGHTA, CDR2 FQGNSA. V shed 6 bases, J shed 6 bases, and the junction held 10 bases outside the gene matches. This CDR3 is built from 14 residues. The CDR3 loop reads CASSHPDRFHGYTF. DNA of the CDR3: TGTGCCAGCAGTCACCCGGACAGGTTCCATGGCTACACCTTC.

This clonotype has just a few counts. The rearrangement uses TRBV6-5 and TRBJ1-4; a weak D match, TRBD1 (6 bases). The CDR3 totals 14 residues. The germline CDR1 and CDR2 sequences are MNHEY and SVGAGI. With 2 bases removed from V and 7 bases from J, the gap between germline ends came to 11 bases. As DNA, the CDR3 is TGTGCCAGCAGTTACATCGAGGGGGGTGAAAAACTGTTTTTT. Translation: CASSYIEGGEKLFF.

This clonotype was counted many times. The V call is TRBV5-1, the J call TRBJ2-1; D is perhaps TRBD1 (5 bases). There are 15 residues in the CDR3. The V and J ends lost 2 bases and 4 bases respectively, with 13 bases between them. The germline gives CDR1 SGHRS, CDR2 YFSETQ. The CDR3 spells CASSFQDTLYNEQFF. The CDR3, as DNA: TGCGCCAGCAGCTTCCAGGACACCCTATACAATGAGCAGTTCTTC.